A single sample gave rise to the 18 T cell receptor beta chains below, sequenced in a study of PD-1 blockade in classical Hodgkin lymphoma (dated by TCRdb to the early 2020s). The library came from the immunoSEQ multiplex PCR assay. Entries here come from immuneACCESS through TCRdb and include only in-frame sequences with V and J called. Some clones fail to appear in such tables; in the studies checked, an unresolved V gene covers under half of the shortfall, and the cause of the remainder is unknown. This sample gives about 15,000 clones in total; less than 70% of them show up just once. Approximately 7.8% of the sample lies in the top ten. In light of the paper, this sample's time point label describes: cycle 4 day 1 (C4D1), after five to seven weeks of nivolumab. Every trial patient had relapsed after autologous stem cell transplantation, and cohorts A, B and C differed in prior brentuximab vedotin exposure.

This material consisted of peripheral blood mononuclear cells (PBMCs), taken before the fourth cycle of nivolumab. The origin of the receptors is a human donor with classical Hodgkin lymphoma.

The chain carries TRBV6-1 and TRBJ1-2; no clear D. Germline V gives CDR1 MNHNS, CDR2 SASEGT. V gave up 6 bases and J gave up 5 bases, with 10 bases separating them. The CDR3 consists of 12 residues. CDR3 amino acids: CASSPPGYGYTF. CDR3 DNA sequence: TGTGCCAGCAGCCCGCCGGGGTATGGCTACACCTTC.

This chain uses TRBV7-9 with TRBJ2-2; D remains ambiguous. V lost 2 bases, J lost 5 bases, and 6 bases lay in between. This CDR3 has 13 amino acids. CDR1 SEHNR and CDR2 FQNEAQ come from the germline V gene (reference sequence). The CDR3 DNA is TGTGCCAGCAGCTTATCTGGAACCGGGGAGCTGTTTTTT. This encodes CASSLSGTGELFF.

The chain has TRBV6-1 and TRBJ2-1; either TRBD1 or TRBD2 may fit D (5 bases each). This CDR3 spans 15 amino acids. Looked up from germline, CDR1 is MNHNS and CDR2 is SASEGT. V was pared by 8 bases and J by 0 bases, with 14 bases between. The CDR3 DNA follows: TGTGCCAGCCCCGTGGGGGAAAGCTCCTACAATGAGCAGTTCTTC. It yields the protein CASPVGESSYNEQFF.

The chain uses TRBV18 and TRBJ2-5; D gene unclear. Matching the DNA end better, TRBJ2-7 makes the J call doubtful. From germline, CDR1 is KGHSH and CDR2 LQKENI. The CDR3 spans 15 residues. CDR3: CASSPPGRPTYEQYF. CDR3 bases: TGTGCCAGCTCACCACCGGGTCGGCCCACCTACGAGCAGTACTTC.

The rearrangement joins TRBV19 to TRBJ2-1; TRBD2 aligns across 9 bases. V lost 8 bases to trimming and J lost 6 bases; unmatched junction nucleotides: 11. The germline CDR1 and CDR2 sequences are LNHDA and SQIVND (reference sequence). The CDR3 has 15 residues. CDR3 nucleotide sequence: TGTGCCAGTGGTGATAGCGGGAGCTCGTCCAATGAGCAGTTCTTC. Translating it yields CASGDSGSSSNEQFF.

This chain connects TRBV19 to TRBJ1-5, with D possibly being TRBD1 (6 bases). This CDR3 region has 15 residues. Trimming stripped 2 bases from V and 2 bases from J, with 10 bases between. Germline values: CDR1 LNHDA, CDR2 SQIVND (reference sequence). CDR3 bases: TGTGCCAGTAGTATAAGGCCAGGGGGCAATCAGCCCCAGCATTTT. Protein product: CASSIRPGGNQPQHF.

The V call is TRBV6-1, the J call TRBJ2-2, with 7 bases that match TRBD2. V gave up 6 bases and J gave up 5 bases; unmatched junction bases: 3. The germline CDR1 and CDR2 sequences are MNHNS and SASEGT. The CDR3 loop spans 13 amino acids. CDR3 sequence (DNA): TGTGCCAGCAGGGAGGGAGGGACCGGGGAGCTGTTTTTT. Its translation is CASREGGTGELFF.

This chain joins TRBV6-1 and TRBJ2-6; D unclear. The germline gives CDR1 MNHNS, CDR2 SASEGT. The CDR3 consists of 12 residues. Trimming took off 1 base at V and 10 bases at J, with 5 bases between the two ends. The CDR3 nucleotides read TGTGCCAGCAGTGAAGTGGTAAACGTCCTGACTTTC. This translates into CASSEVVNVLTF.

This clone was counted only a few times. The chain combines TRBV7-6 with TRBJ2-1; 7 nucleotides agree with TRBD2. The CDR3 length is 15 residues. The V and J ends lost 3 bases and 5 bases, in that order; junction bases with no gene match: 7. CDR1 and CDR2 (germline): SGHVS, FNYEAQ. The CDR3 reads CASSFSTSADNEQFF. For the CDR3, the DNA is TGTGCCAGCAGCTTTTCCACTAGCGCTGACAATGAGCAGTTCTTC.

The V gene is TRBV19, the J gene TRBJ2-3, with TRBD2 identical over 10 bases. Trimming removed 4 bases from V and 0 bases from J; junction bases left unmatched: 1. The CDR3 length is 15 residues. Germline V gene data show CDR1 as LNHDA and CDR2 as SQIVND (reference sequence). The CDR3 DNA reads TGTGCCAGTAGTACGGGACTAGCGAGCACAGATACGCAGTATTTT. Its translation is CASSTGLASTDTQYF.

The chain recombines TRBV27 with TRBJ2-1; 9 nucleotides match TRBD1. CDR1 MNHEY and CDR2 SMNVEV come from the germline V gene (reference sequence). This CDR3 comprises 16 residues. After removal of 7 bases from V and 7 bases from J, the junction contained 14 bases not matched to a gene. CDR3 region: CASKSVFDRGKNEQFF. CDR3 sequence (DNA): TGTGCCAGCAAATCCGTATTTGACAGGGGGAAGAATGAGCAGTTCTTC.

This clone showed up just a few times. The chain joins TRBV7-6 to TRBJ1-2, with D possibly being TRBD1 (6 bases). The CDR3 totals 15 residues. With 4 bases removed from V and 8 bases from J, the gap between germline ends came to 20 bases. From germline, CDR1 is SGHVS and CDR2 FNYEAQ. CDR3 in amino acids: CASSSGQGTPLGYTF. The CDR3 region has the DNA TGTGCCAGCAGCTCAGGCCAGGGGACTCCGCTCGGCTACACCTTC. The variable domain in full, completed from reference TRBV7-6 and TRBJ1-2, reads GAGVSQSPRYKVTKRGQDVALRCDPISGHVSLYWYRQALGQGPEFLTYFNYEAQQDKSGLPNDRFSAERPEGSISTLTIQRTEQRDSAMYRCASSSGQGTPLGYTFGSGTRLTVV.

The CDR3 is CATSRGAQGDEQYF. As DNA, the CDR3 is TGTGCCACCAGCAGAGGCGCCCAGGGGGACGAGCAGTACTTC. V usage is TRBV15 and J usage is TRBJ2-7; 7 positions agree with TRBD1. CDR1 is LNHNV, CDR2 YYDKDF, per germline (reference sequence). The CDR3 is 14 amino acids. The J segment lost 5 bases and the V segment lost 1 base, leaving 5 bases of the junction unmatched.

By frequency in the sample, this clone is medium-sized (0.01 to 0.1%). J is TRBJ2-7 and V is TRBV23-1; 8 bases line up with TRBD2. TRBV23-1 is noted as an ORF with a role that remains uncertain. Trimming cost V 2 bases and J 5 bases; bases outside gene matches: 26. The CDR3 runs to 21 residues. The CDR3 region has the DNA TGCGCCAGCAGTCAACATTTACAGGGCCACAAAATGCGGTGTAGCGGGAACGAGCAGTACTTC. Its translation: CASSQHLQGHKMRCSGNEQYF.

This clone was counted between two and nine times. CDR3 bases: TGTGCCAGCAGCCTCGGAGGCCGGGGCTACACCTTC. Its translation: CASSLGGRGYTF. V and J are TRBV6-5 and TRBJ1-2; D gene ambiguous. Germline V lookup: CDR1 MNHEY, CDR2 SVGAGI. V was pared by 6 bases and J by 8 bases, with 13 bases between. The CDR3 extends over 12 amino acids.

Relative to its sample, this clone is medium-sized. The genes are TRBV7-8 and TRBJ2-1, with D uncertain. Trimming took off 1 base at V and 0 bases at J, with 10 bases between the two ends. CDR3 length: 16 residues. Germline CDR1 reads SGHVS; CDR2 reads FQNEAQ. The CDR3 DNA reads TGTGCCAGCAGCTTAGAAGGCTTCAGCTCCTACAATGAGCAGTTCTTC. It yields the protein CASSLEGFSSYNEQFF.

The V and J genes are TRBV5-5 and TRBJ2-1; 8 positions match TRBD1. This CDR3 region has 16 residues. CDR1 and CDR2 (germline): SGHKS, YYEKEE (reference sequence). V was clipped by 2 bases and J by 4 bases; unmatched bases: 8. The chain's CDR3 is CASSFKNRGVYNEQFF. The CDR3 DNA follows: TGTGCCAGCAGCTTCAAAAACAGGGGGGTTTACAATGAGCAGTTCTTC.

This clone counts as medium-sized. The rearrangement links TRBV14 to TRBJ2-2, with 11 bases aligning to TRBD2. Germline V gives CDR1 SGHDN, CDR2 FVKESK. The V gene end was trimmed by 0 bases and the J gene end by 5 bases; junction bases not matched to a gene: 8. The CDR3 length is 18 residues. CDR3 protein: CASSQEGLAGLGTGELFF. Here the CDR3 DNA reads TGTGCCAGCAGCCAAGAAGGACTAGCGGGCCTCGGGACCGGGGAGCTGTTTTTT.